The 25 T cell receptor beta chains below come from one sample, sequenced in a study of T and B cells in COVID-19 patients (TCRdb year 2020). TRB repertoires were amplified from about 260-540 ng of genomic DNA extracted from blood. Reads for this sample came from an Illumina MiSeq. TRB rearrangements were amplified by multiplex PCR with BIOMED2 TRB-A/B primer pools. TCRdb reprocessed the public reads (quality trimming at Q25 with fastp, clone calling with MiXCR) and kept in-frame beta chains. Under each unique CDR3 protein, matching rows form one entry showing the most common genes and DNA. A total of roughly 21,000 distinct CDR3 sequences appear in this sample, approximately 30% of them only once. The ten largest make up about 1.9% of the sample. Sequences were obtained from blood. The receptors come from a human donor who had recovered from COVID-19.

The chain is built from TRBV7-9 and TRBJ2-6; 8 positions match TRBD1. From germline, CDR1 is SEHNR and CDR2 FQNEAQ (reference sequence). The CDR3 has 20 amino acids. The V and J ends lost 4 bases and 0 bases, in that order; junction bases with no gene match: 14. The DNA of the CDR3 is TGTGCCAGCAGCTCAGCGTTAGGACAGGGTTTGCACTCTGGGGCCAACGTCCTGACTTTC. It specifies CASSSALGQGLHSGANVLTF. Supplemented by reference TRBV7-9 and TRBJ2-6, the full variable domain reads DTGVSQNPRHKITKRGQNVTFRCDPISEHNRLYWYRQTLGQGPEFLTYFQNEAQLEKSRLLSDRFSAERPKGSFSTLEIQRTEQGDSAMYLCASSSALGQGLHSGANVLTFGAGSRLTVL.

V is TRBV27 and J is TRBJ1-5, with TRBD1 identical over 10 bases. The CDR3 sequence is 14 residues long. Germline V lookup: CDR1 MNHEY, CDR2 SMNVEV (reference sequence). V trimming: 2 bases; J trimming: 6 bases; junction bases outside the gene matches: 1. The CDR3 nucleotides are TGTGCCAGCAGTTTAGGGACAGGGGCTCAGCCCCAGCATTTT. This gives the protein CASSLGTGAQPQHF.

The gene calls are TRBV19 and TRBJ1-1; unclear D gene. V was cut by 5 bases and J by 6 bases, with 16 bases left in between. Germline lookup yields CDR1 LNHDA and CDR2 SQIVND (reference sequence). This CDR3 is built from 14 residues. The CDR3: CASSSRVPAPEAFF. The CDR3 bases are TGTGCCAGTAGTTCCCGGGTCCCTGCCCCTGAAGCTTTCTTT.

This clonotype was detected only a few times. The chain combines TRBV18 with TRBJ2-7; a weak D match, TRBD1 (6 bases). The germline gives CDR1 KGHSH, CDR2 LQKENI. Trimming left V 3 bases short and J 0 bases short, with 15 bases between. The length of the CDR3 is 16 residues. CDR3 amino acids: CASSPPTGQSSYEQYF. The CDR3, as DNA: TGTGCCAGCTCACCTCCAACCGGACAGAGCTCCTACGAGCAGTACTTC. Full variable domain (remainder filled in from reference TRBV18 and TRBJ2-7): NAGVMQNPRHLVRRRGQEARLRCSPMKGHSHVYWYRQLPEEGLKFMVYLQKENIIDESGMPKERFSAEFPKEGPSILRIQQVVRGDSAAYFCASSPPTGQSSYEQYFGPGTRLTVT.

This clonotype was recorded once. The genes are TRBV13 and TRBJ2-2; a possible D gene is TRBD2 (6 bases). Trimming removed 9 bases at V and 0 bases at J, with 11 bases between. The CDR3 runs to 14 residues. The germline CDR1 and CDR2 sequences are PRHDT and FYEKMQ (reference sequence). This chain's CDR3 is CARAGSSNTGELFF. In DNA, the CDR3 is TGTGCCAGGGCGGGAAGTTCGAACACCGGGGAGCTGTTTTTT.

This chain joins TRBV10-2 and TRBJ1-6; no firm D call. From germline, CDR1 is WSHSY and CDR2 SAAADI. V was trimmed by 2 bases and J by 9 bases, leaving 8 bases between them. The CDR3 spans 13 residues. CDR3 in amino acids: CASSEGLSSPLHF. CDR3 sequence (DNA): TGCGCCAGCAGTGAGGGGCTTAGTTCACCCCTCCACTTT.

This clonotype was seen a handful of times. The gene calls are TRBV7-6 and TRBJ2-3; the D gene could be TRBD1 or TRBD2 (5 bases each). This CDR3 region has 17 residues. V was pared by 4 bases and J by 9 bases, with 26 bases between. Germline V gives CDR1 SGHVS, CDR2 FNYEAQ. The CDR3 spells CASSSPGAGILPGTQYF. CDR3 DNA: TGTGCCAGCAGCTCCCCAGGAGCAGGGATCTTACCGGGAACGCAGTATTTT.

This chain joins TRBV18 and TRBJ1-1; the D is unclear. This CDR3 contains 14 residues. CDR1 is KGHSH and CDR2 is LQKENI in the germline V gene. V was trimmed by 0 bases and J by 4 bases, leaving 9 bases between them. This chain's CDR3 is CASSPPFSSTEAFF. The CDR3 DNA follows: TGTGCCAGCTCACCACCGTTTTCCAGCACTGAAGCTTTCTTT.

V is TRBV12-3 or TRBV12-4 and J is TRBJ2-3; 7 nucleotides match TRBD2. The CDR3 sequence is 12 residues long. J gave up 6 bases and V 5 bases, and 2 bases lay outside the gene matches. CDR3 amino acids: CASSGAGDTQYF. CDR3 sequence (DNA): TGTGCCAGCAGTGGAGCGGGGGATACGCAGTATTTT.

The rearrangement links TRBV4-1 to TRBJ2-4, with TRBD2 matching 7 bases. Germline V lookup: CDR1 MGHRA, CDR2 YSYEKL. The length of the CDR3 is 15 residues. Trimming removed 0 bases from V and 6 bases from J; junction bases left unmatched: 5. The CDR3 protein is CASSQEGGEGNIQYF. DNA of the CDR3: TGCGCCAGCAGCCAAGAGGGGGGGGAAGGAAACATTCAGTACTTC.

V usage is TRBV6-5 and J usage is TRBJ1-1; TRBD1 aligns across 9 bases. The V and J ends lost 8 bases and 2 bases, in that order; junction bases with no gene match: 6. Germline values: CDR1 MNHEY, CDR2 SVGAGI. The CDR3 length is 14 residues. CDR3 protein: CASGTGMRNTEAFF. CDR3 bases: TGTGCCAGCGGGACAGGGATGAGAAACACTGAAGCTTTCTTT.

The genes are TRBV6-2 or TRBV6-3 and TRBJ1-1; weak D call: TRBD1 (5 bases). Trimming removed 6 bases at V and 11 bases at J, with 22 bases between. In germline, CDR1 is MNHEY, CDR2 SVGEGT. The CDR3 has 14 amino acids. The DNA of the CDR3 is TGTGCCAGCAGCACGAGGCAGGGATCTGAAGGGGCTTTCTTT. As protein: CASSTRQGSEGAFF.

This clonotype came up many times. This sequence joins TRBV6-1 and TRBJ1-2; a possible D gene is TRBD1 (5 bases). The length of the CDR3 is 13 residues. CDR1 is MNHNS, CDR2 SASEGT, per germline. Trimming shortened V by 7 bases and J by 4 bases, and 13 bases separated the two germline ends. CDR3 nucleotides: TGTGCCAGCATGACGGGGCAGTTCTATGGCTACACCTTC. Amino acid sequence: CASMTGQFYGYTF.

The table lists this clonotype with a few counts. J is TRBJ1-1 and V is TRBV30; no clear D gene. The CDR3 consists of 13 residues. V was trimmed by 0 bases and J by 1 base, leaving 6 bases between them. Germline assignment: CDR1 GTSNPN and CDR2 SVGIG (reference sequence). CDR3: CAWSVMWNTEAFF. In DNA, the CDR3 is TGTGCCTGGAGTGTAATGTGGAACACTGAAGCTTTCTTT.

In this sample, this clonotype turned up a few times. The chain combines TRBV18 with TRBJ1-2; 9 bases are shared with TRBD1. V lost 6 bases to trimming and J lost 4 bases; unmatched junction nucleotides: 12. The CDR3 length is 16 residues. CDR1 is KGHSH and CDR2 is LQKENI in the germline V gene. The CDR3 sequence is CASSPSGQGSPYGYTF. CDR3 nucleotides: TGTGCCAGCTCCCCAAGCGGACAGGGGTCTCCCTATGGCTACACCTTC.

The rearrangement uses TRBV5-1 and TRBJ1-3; D not certain. Trimming pared 0 bases from V and 2 bases from J, leaving 9 bases between. The CDR3 is made up of 15 amino acids. Per germline, CDR1 SGHRS and CDR2 YFSETQ. Here the CDR3 reads CASSLGEVTGNTIYF. Here the CDR3 DNA reads TGCGCCAGCAGCTTGGGGGAGGTCACTGGAAACACCATATATTTT.

The CDR3 loop is CAWAGNPGNTIYF. Written as DNA, the CDR3 is TGTGCCTGGGCAGGGAACCCTGGAAACACCATATATTTT. This chain uses TRBV30 with TRBJ1-3; a possible D gene is TRBD1 (5 bases). CDR1 and CDR2 from the germline V gene are GTSNPN and SVGIG (reference sequence). The CDR3 spans 13 residues. Deletions cut 5 bases from V and 2 bases from J, with 10 bases between.

This clonotype was seen at least ten times. This chain uses TRBV6-5 with TRBJ2-1; 7 bases fit TRBD2. V lost 10 bases to trimming and J lost 3 bases; unmatched junction nucleotides: 6. In germline, CDR1 is MNHEY, CDR2 SVGAGI. This CDR3 has 13 residues. CDR3 sequence: CATRLAGYNEQFF. The CDR3 DNA sequence: TGTGCCACCCGACTAGCCGGCTACAATGAGCAGTTCTTC.

This clonotype was found many times. This chain uses TRBV6-5 with TRBJ1-1; D not certain. This CDR3 is 12 amino acids long. V was clipped by 2 bases and J by 1 base, with 2 bases between them. Germline CDR1 is MNHEY and CDR2 is SVGAGI. In DNA form, the CDR3 reads TGTGCCAGCAGTTACAAGAACACTGAAGCTTTCTTT. Translating it yields CASSYKNTEAFF.

The V and J genes are TRBV12-3 or TRBV12-4 and TRBJ2-7; 9 bases agree with TRBD1. J gave up 3 bases and V 7 bases, and 7 bases lay outside the gene matches. This CDR3 is 14 amino acids long. The CDR3 protein is CASNQQGAGYEQYF. CDR3 coding DNA: TGTGCCAGCAATCAACAGGGGGCGGGCTACGAGCAGTACTTC.

The chain links TRBV5-1 to TRBJ2-5, with a weak D call TRBD2 (6 bases). The CDR3 has 13 amino acids. V was trimmed by 4 bases and J by 5 bases, leaving 12 bases between them. Per the germline V gene, CDR1 is SGHRS and CDR2 is YFSETQ. In nucleotides, the CDR3 is TGCGCCAGCAGCCGGGACTGTGGGGAGACCCAGTACTTC. Its protein is CASSRDCGETQYF.

The genes are TRBV11-1 and TRBJ2-3; D not resolved. V was clipped by 4 bases and J by 4 bases, with 9 bases between them. Per the germline V gene, CDR1 is SGHAT and CDR2 is FQDESV (reference sequence). The CDR3 sequence is 13 residues long. The CDR3 is CASSSPPPDTQYF. In DNA, the CDR3 is TGTGCCAGCAGCTCCCCTCCTCCAGATACGCAGTATTTT.

This clonotype has only a few counts. V usage is TRBV18 and J usage is TRBJ1-5; the D is unclear. The CDR3 totals 17 residues. Trimming took 5 bases from V and 4 from J, leaving 21 bases between them. From germline, CDR1 is KGHSH and CDR2 LQKENI. CDR3 sequence reads: CASSSSSGPQRNQPQHF. The CDR3 DNA sequence: TGTGCCAGCTCATCCTCATCGGGTCCCCAACGGAATCAGCCCCAGCATTTT.

The V and J genes are TRBV12-3 or TRBV12-4 and TRBJ2-3; 11 positions agree with TRBD2. V was clipped by 5 bases and J by 4 bases; unmatched bases: 5. The CDR3 is 15 residues long. The CDR3 sequence: CASSITSGGADTQYF. As DNA, the CDR3 is TGTGCCAGCAGTATCACTAGCGGGGGTGCAGATACGCAGTATTTT.

This clonotype appeared a single time. Being one base from a much bigger clone, this may be a read error. This sequence joins TRBV19 and TRBJ1-1; D unresolved. This CDR3 spans 13 amino acids. CDR1 is LNHDA and CDR2 is SQIVND in the germline V gene (reference sequence). CDR3 sequence: CTSSLARNTEAFF. As DNA, the CDR3 is TGTACCAGCAGCCTTGCCCGGAACACTGAAGCTTTCTTT.